This TCR beta chain was found in a study of blood T cell repertoires in COVID-19. Overall study: Samples taken during acute and convalescent COVID-19 were collected in the United States, Italy and Spain. From T cells, B-cell-depleted T cells, or PBMCs came the material, which was cDNA or gDNA.

How the authors handled the data: For nucleated cells, counts were estimated from reference gene primer amplification. Generated by immunoSEQ multiplex PCR, the TCRdb table keeps only in-frame clones and is missing some. Clonal size and the V and J genes are those of that table, whereas D and trimming came from the DNA. The table includes 45,000 to 55,000 clones, approximately 87% detected once. Losses at the gene ends were 5 bases for V and 7 bases for J; bases not matched to a gene: 4. The CDR3 is 15 residues long. Germline CDR1 ENHRY, CDR2 SYGVKD. The genes are TRBV10-3 and TRBJ1-6; 11 bases match TRBD1. The source is a human donor in a cohort sampled during active COVID-19. Material for sequencing was peripheral blood. For the CDR3, the DNA is TGTGCCATCAGTTCTGGACAGGGGGCAAATTCACCCCTCCACTTT. This gives the protein CAISSGQGANSPLHF.